This T cell receptor beta chain originates from a study of blood T cell repertoires in COVID-19. At the level of the study: COVID-19 samples collected from the United States, Italy and Spain covered acute and convalescent phases.

Profiled with immunoSEQ multiplex PCR; TCRdb holds only in-frame clones, not every one. This sample has 200,000 to 250,000 clones, with around 83% found just once. Germline V CDR1 and CDR2: SGHDT, YYEEEE. V shed 1 base, J shed 6 bases, and the junction held 7 bases outside the gene matches. This CDR3 has 15 residues. The sequencing input was peripheral blood. The chain uses TRBV5-6 and TRBJ1-5; 7 bases match TRBD1. This TCR was sampled from a woman younger than 30 with acute or convalescent COVID-19. The CDR3 sequence: CASSLFEGASQPQHF. In DNA, the CDR3 is TGTGCCAGCAGCTTGTTCGAGGGGGCGTCTCAGCCCCAGCATTTT. Full variable domain (remainder filled in from reference TRBV5-6 and TRBJ1-5): DAGVTQSPTHLIKTRGQQVTLRCSPKSGHDTVSWYQQALGQGPQFIFQYYEEEERQRGNFPDRFSGHQFPNYSSELNVNALLLGDSALYLCASSLFEGASQPQHFGDGTRLSIL.